This T cell receptor (beta chain) emerged from a study of cytomegalovirus exposure and HLA in healthy donors. This PCR relied on a set of 60 Vbeta primers and 13 Jbeta primers. Libraries were prepared by immunoSEQ multiplex PCR; TCRdb keeps only in-frame clonotypes and omits some of them. Seen here are 110,000 to 150,000 clones, 65% to 80% observed once, and the top ten hold under 1.5%. CDR3 length: 15 amino acids. V lost 4 bases to trimming and J lost 5 bases; unmatched junction nucleotides: 11. The germline V gene has CDR1 SGDLS and CDR2 YYNGEE. The study sampled nominally healthy donors, though unrecorded immune exposures were likely.

Sequencing was carried out using PBMCs. The V call is TRBV9, the J call TRBJ2-7; 8 positions agree with TRBD1. This clonotype was sampled from a male donor in good health and CMV-seropositive. Here the CDR3 reads CASSPTRTGTHEQYF. The CDR3 nucleotides are TGTGCCAGCAGCCCAACCAGGACAGGGACCCACGAGCAGTACTTC. Combining the CDR3 with reference TRBV9 and TRBJ2-7 gives the whole variable domain DSGVTQTPKHLITATGQRVTLRCSPRSGDLSVYWYQQSLDQGLQFLIQYYNGEERAKGNILERFSAQQFPDLHSELNLSSLELGDSALYFCASSPTRTGTHEQYFGPGTRLTVT.